This T cell receptor beta chain was captured by sequencing in a study of shared clonotypes between healthy human individuals. Study information: Donors consisted of a couple of women and a few men between 18 and 49.

Comment on this clone: Its antigen is not identified.

General study results and limits: Generation probabilities of non-shared clonotypes were lower (relative to those shared by all four donors).

The CDR3 is 14 residues long. V was pared by 4 bases and J by 2 bases, with 12 bases between. Per germline, CDR1 MNHEY and CDR2 SVGAGI. CD8 cells classed as naive were CD45RO-negative and positively selected for CCR7, excluding terminally differentiated effector memory CD45RA+ cells. Data came from immunoSEQ multiplex PCR; TCRdb stores just in-frame clones and leaves some out. The sample lists under 2,000,000 clones; less than 95% were seen once. Source material: naive CD8+ T cells sorted from blood. The V gene is TRBV6-5, the J gene TRBJ2-7; D perhaps matches TRBD2 (5 bases). The clonotype comes from a man aged 18-30 years in good health. CDR3 nucleotide sequence: TGTGCCAGCAGTTCCCTTCCGGGGACCTACGAGCAGTACTTC. This sequence encodes CASSSLPGTYEQYF.